The present entry profiles one TCR beta chain with its context. The antigen is not known. TCRdb redid the calling of the 5' RACE reads with MiXCR, one entry per CDR3 protein. Of 1.5 million to 2 million distinct CDR3 sequences listed, roughly 35% are singletons. Trimming stripped 4 bases from V and 11 bases from J, with 12 bases between. The CDR3 is 13 amino acids. CDR1 and CDR2 from the germline V gene are SEHNR and FQNEAQ (reference sequence). Among all donors, each was a healthy Caucasian. This record belongs to a study of identical twins. General study points: Findings came from cross-sectional statistics, without long-term follow-up of donors. There were fewer insertions in abundant cord blood beta clonotypes, but memory repertoires showed no such pattern. Twins' excess sharing was less marked for out-of-frame beta sequences.

This sequence originates from a newborn girl in good health. The specimen was cord blood. The rearrangement uses TRBV7-9 and TRBJ1-6, with D unresolved. CDR3 sequence: CASSSFLHAPLHF. CDR3 nucleotide sequence: TGTGCCAGCAGCTCGTTTTTACACGCACCCCTCCACTTT. The whole variable domain, remainder taken from reference TRBV7-9 and TRBJ1-6, is DTGVSQNPRHKITKRGQNVTFRCDPISEHNRLYWYRQTLGQGPEFLTYFQNEAQLEKSRLLSDRFSAERPKGSFSTLEIQRTEQGDSAMYLCASSSFLHAPLHFGNGTRLTVT.